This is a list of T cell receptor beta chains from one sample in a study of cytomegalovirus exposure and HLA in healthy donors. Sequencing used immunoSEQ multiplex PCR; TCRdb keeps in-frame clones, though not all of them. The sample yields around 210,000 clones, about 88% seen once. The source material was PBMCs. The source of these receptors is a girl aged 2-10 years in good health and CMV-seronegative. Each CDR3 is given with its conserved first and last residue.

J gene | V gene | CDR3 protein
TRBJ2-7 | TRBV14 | CASSQGTTGYWGYEQYF
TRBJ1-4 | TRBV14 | CASSQELGQGEKLFF
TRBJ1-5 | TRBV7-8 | CASSLNGGQPQHF
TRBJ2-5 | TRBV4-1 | CASSYQTSTQETQYF
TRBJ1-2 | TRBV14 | CASSLLQGYGYTF
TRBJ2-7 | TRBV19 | CASSISTGSSYEQYF
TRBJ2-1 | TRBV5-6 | CASSTGAGQGGNEQFF
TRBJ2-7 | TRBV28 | CASSFAGGSSYEQYF
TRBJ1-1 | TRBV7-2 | CASSPSGRNTEAFF
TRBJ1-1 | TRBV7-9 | CASSLLDTTEAFF
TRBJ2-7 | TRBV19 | CASSERQGWDEQYF
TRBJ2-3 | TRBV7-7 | CASSLRASSTDTQYF
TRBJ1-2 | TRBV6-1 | CASSDRGDYGYTF